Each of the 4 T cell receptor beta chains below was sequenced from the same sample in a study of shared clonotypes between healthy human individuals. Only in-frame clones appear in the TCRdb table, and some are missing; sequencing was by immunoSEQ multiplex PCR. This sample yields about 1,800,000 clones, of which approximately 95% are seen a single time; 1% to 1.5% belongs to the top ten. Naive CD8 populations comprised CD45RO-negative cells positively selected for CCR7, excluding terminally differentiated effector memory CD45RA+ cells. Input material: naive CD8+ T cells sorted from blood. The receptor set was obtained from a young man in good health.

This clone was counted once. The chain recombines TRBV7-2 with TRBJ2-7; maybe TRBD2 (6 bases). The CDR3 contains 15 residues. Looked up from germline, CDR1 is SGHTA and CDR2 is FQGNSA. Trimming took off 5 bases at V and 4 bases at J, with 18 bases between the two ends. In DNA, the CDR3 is TGTGCCAGCAGCGTAACCACGGGGGATCCTTACGAGCAGTACTTC. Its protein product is CASSVTTGDPYEQYF.

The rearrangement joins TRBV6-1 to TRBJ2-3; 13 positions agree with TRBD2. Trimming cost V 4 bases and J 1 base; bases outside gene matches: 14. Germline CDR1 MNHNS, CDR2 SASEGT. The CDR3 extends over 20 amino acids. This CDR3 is CASSAGLAGERGWGTDTQYF. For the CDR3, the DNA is TGTGCCAGCAGTGCAGGACTAGCGGGAGAGAGGGGGTGGGGCACAGATACGCAGTATTTT.

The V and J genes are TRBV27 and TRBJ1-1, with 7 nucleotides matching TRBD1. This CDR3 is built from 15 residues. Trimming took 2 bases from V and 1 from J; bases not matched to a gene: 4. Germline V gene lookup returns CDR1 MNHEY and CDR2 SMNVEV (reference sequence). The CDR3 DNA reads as TGTGCCAGCAGTTTAAGGCAGGGGGGGAACACTGAAGCTTTCTTT. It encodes CASSLRQGGNTEAFF.

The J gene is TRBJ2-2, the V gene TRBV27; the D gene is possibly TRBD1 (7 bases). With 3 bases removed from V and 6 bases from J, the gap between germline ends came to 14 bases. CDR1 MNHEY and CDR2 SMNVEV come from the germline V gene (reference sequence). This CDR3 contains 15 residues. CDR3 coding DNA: TGTGCCAGCAGTTTCGGGCAGGGGGGAGCCGGGGAGCTGTTTTTT. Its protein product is CASSFGQGGAGELFF.